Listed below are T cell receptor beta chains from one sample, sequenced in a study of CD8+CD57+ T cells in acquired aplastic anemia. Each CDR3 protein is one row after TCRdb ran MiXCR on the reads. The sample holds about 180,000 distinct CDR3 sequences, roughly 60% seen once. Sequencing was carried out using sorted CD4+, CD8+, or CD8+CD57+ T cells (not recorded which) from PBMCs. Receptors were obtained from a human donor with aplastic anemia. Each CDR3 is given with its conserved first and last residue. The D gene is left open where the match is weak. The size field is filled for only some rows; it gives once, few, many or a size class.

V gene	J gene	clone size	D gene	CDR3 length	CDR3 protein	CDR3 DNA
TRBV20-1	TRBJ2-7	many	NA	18	CSARYYRVWGAPLYEQYF	TGCAGTGCACGATATTACAGGGTGTGGGGAGCCCCCCTCTACGAGCAGTACTTC
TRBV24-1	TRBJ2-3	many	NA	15	CATSDLVEGTDTQYF	TGTGCCACCAGTGATTTGGTCGAGGGCACAGATACGCAGTATTTT
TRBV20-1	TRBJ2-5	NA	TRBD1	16	CSARDRAGQGAETQYF	TGCAGTGCTAGAGATCGAGCGGGACAGGGGGCAGAGACCCAGTACTTC
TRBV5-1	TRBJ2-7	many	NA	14	CASSLELGSYEQYF	TGCGCCAGCAGCTTGGAGCTCGGGTCCTACGAGCAGTACTTC
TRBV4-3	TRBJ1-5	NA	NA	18	CASSQEFKEGTAFQPQHF	TGCGCCAGCAGCCAAGAGTTTAAGGAGGGGACGGCTTTTCAGCCCCAGCATTTT
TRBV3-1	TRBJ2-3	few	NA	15	CASSQETGSTDTQYF	TGTGCCAGCAGCCAAGAGACGGGATCCACAGATACGCAGTATTTT
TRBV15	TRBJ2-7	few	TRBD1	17	CATSREPYRDRTYEQYF	TGTGCCACCAGCAGAGAACCCTACCGGGACAGAACCTACGAGCAGTACTTC
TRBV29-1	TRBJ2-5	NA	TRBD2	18	CSVEVGVAGLDYQETQYF	TGCAGCGTTGAGGTGGGGGTTGCGGGACTAGACTACCAAGAGACCCAGTACTTC
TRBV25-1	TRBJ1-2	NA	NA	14	CASSGAGTFYGYTF	TGTGCCAGCAGTGGGGCAGGGACCTTCTATGGCTACACCTTC
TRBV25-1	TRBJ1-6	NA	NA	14	CASRTGQQLSPLHF	TGTGCCAGCAGAACCGGACAGCAACTCTCACCCCTCCACTTT
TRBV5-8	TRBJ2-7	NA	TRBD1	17	CASSMGQGGYSSYEQYF	TGTGCCAGCAGCATGGGACAGGGCGGATACAGCTCCTACGAGCAGTACTTC
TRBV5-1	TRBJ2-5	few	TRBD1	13	CASSLGQGETQYF	TGCGCCAGCAGCTTGGGACAGGGAGAGACCCAGTACTTC
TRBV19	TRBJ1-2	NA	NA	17	CASSRRWEGGSLYGYTF	TGTGCCAGTAGCCGCAGATGGGAGGGAGGCTCCCTCTATGGCTACACCTTC
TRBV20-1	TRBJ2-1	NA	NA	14	CSARDPALFYEQFF	TGCAGTGCTAGAGATCCGGCTCTATTTTATGAGCAGTTCTTC
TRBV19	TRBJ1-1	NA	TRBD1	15	CASTGTGVMNTEAFF	TGTGCCAGTACCGGGACAGGAGTCATGAACACTGAAGCTTTCTTT
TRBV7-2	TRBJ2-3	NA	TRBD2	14	CASSLVPGGDTRYF	TGTGCCAGCAGCTTAGTACCGGGAGGAGACACGCGGTATTTC
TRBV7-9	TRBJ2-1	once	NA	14	CASSLSLKNNEQFF	TGTGCCAGCAGCTTAAGTCTAAAGAACAATGAGCAGTTCTTC
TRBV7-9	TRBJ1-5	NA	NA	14	CASSHRDRYQPQHF	TGTGCCAGCAGCCACCGGGACCGGTATCAGCCCCAGCATTTT
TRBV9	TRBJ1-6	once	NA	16	CASSLAHGLSDSPLHF	TGTGCCAGCAGTCTGGCGCACGGGCTTTCCGACTCACCCCTCCACTTT
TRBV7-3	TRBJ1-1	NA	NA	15	CASSLVTDRYTEAFF	TGTGCCAGCAGCTTAGTGACAGACAGGTACACTGAAGCTTTCTTT
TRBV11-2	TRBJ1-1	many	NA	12	CASTEDGTEAFF	TGTGCCAGCACCGAAGATGGCACTGAAGCTTTCTTT
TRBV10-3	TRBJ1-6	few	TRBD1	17	CAISESAGGSYNSPLHF	TGTGCCATCAGTGAGTCGGCAGGGGGCTCCTATAATTCACCCCTCCACTTT
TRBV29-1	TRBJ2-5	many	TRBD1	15	CSVTNIDRGQETQYF	TGCAGCGTGACCAACATCGACAGGGGGCAAGAGACCCAGTACTTC
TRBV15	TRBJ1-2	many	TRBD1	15	CATSRERQGARGYTF	TGTGCCACCAGCAGAGAAAGACAGGGGGCGAGAGGCTACACCTTC
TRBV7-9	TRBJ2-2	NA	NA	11	CASSLHGELFF	TGTGCCAGCAGCTTACACGGGGAGCTGTTTTTT
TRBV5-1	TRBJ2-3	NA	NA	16	CASSPTGAKETDTQYF	TGCGCCAGCAGCCCGACCGGGGCCAAAGAGACAGATACGCAGTATTTT
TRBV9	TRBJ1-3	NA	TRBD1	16	CASSVTGGHSGNTIYF	TGTGCCAGCAGCGTAACAGGGGGACATTCTGGAAACACCATATATTTT
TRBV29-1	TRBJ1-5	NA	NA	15	CSAVEGTKNGRTQHF	TGCAGCGCCGTGGAGGGCACTAAAAATGGGCGAACCCAGCATTTT
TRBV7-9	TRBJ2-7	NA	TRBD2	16	CASSESVSGGSYEQYF	TGTGCCAGCAGCGAATCAGTTAGCGGGGGGTCCTACGAGCAGTACTTC
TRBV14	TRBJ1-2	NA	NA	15	CASSRIPDRSDGYTF	TGTGCCAGCAGCCGAATCCCCGACAGGTCGGATGGCTACACCTTC
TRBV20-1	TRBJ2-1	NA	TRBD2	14	CSAQAGGTYNEQFF	TGCAGTGCTCAAGCGGGAGGGACCTACAATGAGCAGTTCTTC
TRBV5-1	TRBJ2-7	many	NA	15	CASSLGTVTTYEQYF	TGCGCCAGCAGCTTGGGGACAGTCACAACCTACGAGCAGTACTTC